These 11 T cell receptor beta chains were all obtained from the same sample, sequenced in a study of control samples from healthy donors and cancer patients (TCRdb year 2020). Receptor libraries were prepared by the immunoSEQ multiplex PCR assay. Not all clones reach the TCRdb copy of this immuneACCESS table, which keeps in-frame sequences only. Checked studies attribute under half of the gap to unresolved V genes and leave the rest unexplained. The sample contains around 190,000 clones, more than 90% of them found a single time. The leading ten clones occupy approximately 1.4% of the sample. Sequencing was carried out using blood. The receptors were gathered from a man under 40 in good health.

CDR3 protein: CASSSGQGSGNTIYF. DNA of the CDR3: TGTGCCAGCAGCTCTGGACAGGGGTCTGGAAACACCATATATTTT. The chain is built from TRBV7-2 and TRBJ1-3, with 9 bases matching TRBD1. V lost 4 bases and J lost 1; bases outside the gene matches: 2. Germline lookup yields CDR1 SGHTA and CDR2 FQGNSA. The CDR3 runs 15 residues.

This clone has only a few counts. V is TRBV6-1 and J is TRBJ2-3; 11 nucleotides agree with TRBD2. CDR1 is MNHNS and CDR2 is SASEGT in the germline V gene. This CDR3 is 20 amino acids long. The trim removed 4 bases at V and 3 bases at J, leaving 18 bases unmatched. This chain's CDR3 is CASSVFLRFGLAGVTDTQYF. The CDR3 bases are TGTGCCAGCAGTGTTTTTTTGCGGTTTGGACTAGCGGGTGTGACAGATACGCAGTATTTT.

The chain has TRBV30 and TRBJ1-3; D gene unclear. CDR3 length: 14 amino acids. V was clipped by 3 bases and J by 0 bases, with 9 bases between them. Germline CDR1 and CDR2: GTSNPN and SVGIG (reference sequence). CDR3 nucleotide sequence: TGTGCCTGGAGAGCCACCGGCTCTGGAAACACCATATATTTT. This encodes CAWRATGSGNTIYF.

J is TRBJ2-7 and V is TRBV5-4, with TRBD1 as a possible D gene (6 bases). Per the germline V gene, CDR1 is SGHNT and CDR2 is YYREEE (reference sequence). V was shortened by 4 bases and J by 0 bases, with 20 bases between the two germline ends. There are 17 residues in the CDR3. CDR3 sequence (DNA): TGTGCCAGCAGCCCTCAGAGGGGTCAGGGGCCCTCCTACGAGCAGTACTTC. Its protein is CASSPQRGQGPSYEQYF.

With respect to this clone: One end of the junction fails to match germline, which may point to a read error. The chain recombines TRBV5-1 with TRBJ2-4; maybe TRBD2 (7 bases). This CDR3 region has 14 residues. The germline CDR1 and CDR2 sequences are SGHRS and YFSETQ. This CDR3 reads CARSWAGEGGIQYF. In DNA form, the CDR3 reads TGCGCCCGCAGCTGGGCGGGGGAAGGGGGCATTCAGTACTTC.

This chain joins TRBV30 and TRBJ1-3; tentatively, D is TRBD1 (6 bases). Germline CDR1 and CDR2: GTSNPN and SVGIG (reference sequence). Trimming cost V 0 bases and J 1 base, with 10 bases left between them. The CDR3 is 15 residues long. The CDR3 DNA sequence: TGTGCCTGGAGTGTACGGGGGCTATCTGGAAACACCATATATTTT. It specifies CAWSVRGLSGNTIYF.

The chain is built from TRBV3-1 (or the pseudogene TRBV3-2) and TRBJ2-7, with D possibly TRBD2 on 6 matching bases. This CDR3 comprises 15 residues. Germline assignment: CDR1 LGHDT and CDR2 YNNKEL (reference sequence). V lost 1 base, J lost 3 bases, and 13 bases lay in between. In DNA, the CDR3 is TGTGCCAGCAGCCAAGCCGCGGGGACCTTCTACGAGCAGTACTTC. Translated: CASSQAAGTFYEQYF.

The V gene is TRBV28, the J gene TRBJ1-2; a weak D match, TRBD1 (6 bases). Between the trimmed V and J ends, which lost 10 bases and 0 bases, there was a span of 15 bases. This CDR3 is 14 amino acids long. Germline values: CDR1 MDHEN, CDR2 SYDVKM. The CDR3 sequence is CATKRQATNYGYTF. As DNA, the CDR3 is TGTGCCACCAAGCGACAGGCAACTAACTATGGCTACACCTTC.

This CDR3 reads CASSPTPPAGANVLTF. The CDR3 DNA sequence: TGTGCCAGTAGTCCGACCCCACCTGCTGGGGCCAACGTCCTGACTTTC. The V call is TRBV19, the J call TRBJ2-6, with no clear D. Germline CDR1 LNHDA, CDR2 SQIVND (reference sequence). The CDR3 length is 16 residues. V was trimmed by 5 bases and J by 2 bases, leaving 13 bases between them.

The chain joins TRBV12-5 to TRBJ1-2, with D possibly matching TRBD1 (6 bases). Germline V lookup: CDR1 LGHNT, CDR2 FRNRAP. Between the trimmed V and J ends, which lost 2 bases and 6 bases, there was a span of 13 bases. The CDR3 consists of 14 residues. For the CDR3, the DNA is TGTGCTAGTGGTTTGACCGGGGGCGCGGATGGCTACACCTTC. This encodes CASGLTGGADGYTF.

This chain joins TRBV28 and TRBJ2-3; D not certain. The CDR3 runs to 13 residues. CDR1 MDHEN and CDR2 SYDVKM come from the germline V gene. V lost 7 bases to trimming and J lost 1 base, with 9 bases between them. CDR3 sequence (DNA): TGTGCCAGCATCGCCCCGGGCACAGATACGCAGTATTTT. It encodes CASIAPGTDTQYF.